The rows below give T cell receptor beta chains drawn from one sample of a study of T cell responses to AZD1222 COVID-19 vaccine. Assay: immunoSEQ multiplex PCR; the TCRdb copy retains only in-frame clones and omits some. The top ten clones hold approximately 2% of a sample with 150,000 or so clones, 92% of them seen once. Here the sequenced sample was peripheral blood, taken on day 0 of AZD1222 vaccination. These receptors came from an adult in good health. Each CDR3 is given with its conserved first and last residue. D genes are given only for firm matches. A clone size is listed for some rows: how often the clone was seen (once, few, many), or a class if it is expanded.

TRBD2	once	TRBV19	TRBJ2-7	TGTGCCAGTAGTATGGGTCCAGTTGGGAGGGTCTACGAGCAGTACTTC	CASSMGPVGRVYEQYF
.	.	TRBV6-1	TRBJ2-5	TGTGCCAGCAGTGAGAGTGGCGGACTGTACTTC	CASSESGGLYF
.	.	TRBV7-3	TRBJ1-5	TGTGCCAGCAGCCCCCAGCCCGGGGGTGCCCAGCATTTT	CASSPQPGGAQHF
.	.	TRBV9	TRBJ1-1	TGTGCCAGCAGCGTAGGGGCGCGGCAAACTGAAGCTTTCTTT	CASSVGARQTEAFF
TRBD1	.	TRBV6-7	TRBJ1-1	TGTGCCAGCAGTTACCCGAACCCGGGACAGGACACTGAAGCTTTCTTT	CASSYPNPGQDTEAFF
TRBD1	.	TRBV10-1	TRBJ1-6	TGCGCCAGCAGTAGGACAGCACAGGGGAATTCACCCCTCCACTTT	CASSRTAQGNSPLHF
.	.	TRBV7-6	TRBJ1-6	TGTGCCAGCAGCTTGGGTGGGGGCGCCGACCCTAATTCACCCCTCCACTTT	CASSLGGGADPNSPLHF
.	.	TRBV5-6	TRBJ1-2	TGTGCCAGCAGCTTGGAGATGTCCAGGGTCTATGGCTACACCTTC	CASSLEMSRVYGYTF
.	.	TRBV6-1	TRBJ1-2	TGTGCCAGCAGTGAGAATAACTATGGCTACACCTTC	CASSENNYGYTF
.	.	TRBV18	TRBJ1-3	TGTGCCAGCTCAACTTCCGGGGACTCTGGAAACACCATATATTTT	CASSTSGDSGNTIYF
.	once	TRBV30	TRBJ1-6	TGTGCCTGGAGTGTTCTCCCGGGGAGTTCACCCCTCCACTTT	CAWSVLPGSSPLHF
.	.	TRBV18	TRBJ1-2	TGTGCCAGCTCACCAAGGACTGGTGGCTACACCTTC	CASSPRTGGYTF
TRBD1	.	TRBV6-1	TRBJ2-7	TGTGCCAGCAGTCCTCCGGGGACAGCCTTTGGAGAGCAGTACTTC	CASSPPGTAFGEQYF
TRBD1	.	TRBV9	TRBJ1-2	TGTGCCAGCAGCGTAGGCCGACAGGGGGCCTCCTATGGCTACACCTTC	CASSVGRQGASYGYTF
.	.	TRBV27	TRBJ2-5	TGTGCCAGCAGTTTCAACAGGGCGGAGACCCAGTACTTC	CASSFNRAETQYF
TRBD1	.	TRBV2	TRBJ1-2	TGTGCCAGCACCTCGGACAGGTTCAACTATGGCTACACCTTC	CASTSDRFNYGYTF